This T cell receptor (beta chain) comes out of a study of regulatory T cells in long-lasting Graves disease. Findings of the study overall: The persistent group shared roughly 2,700 public clonotypes, more than the 966 shared by new patients.

The TCR beta library used iRepertoire HTBI primers with Arm-PCR amplification of CDR3. One entry per CDR3 protein results from TCRdb running MiXCR on the multiplex PCR reads. The table shows about 340,000 distinct CDR3 sequences, with around 20% occurring only once. Concerning this clonotype: What it recognizes is unknown.

Germline V gene sequence: CDR1 SGHKS, CDR2 YYEKEE (reference sequence). V was trimmed by 5 bases and J by 2 bases, leaving 23 bases between them. The CDR3 length is 17 residues. Documented time point: persistent/refractory GD, antithyroid drugs over 5 years with positive TRAb. PBMC RNA was the source of the TCR library. V and J are TRBV5-5 and TRBJ2-7, with a possible D match to TRBD1 (6 bases). The sequence came from a female donor with Graves disease. Specimen: peripheral blood mononuclear cells (PBMCs), collected when the disease was refractory, from a patient treated with antithyroid drugs. CDR3 residues: CASSFPYGTLTTYEQYF. The CDR3 DNA follows: TGTGCCAGCAGTTTTCCTTACGGGACACTCACAACCTACGAGCAGTACTTC. The full variable domain, its missing parts supplied by reference TRBV5-5 and TRBJ2-7, is DAGVTQSPTHLIKTRGQQVTLRCSPISGHKSVSWYQQVLGQGPQFIFQYYEKEERGRGNFPDRFSARQFPNYSSELNVNALLLGDSALYLCASSFPYGTLTTYEQYFGPGTRLTVT.